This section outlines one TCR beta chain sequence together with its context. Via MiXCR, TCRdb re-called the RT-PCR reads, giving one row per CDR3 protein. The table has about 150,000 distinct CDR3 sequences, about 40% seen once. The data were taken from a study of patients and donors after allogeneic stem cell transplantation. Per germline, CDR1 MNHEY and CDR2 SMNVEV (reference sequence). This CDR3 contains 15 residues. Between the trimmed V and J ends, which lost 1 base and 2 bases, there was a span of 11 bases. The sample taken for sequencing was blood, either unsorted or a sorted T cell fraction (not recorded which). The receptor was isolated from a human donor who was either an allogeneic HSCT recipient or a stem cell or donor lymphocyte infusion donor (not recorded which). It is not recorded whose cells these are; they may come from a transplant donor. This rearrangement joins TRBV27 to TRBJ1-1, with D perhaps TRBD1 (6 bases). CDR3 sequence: CASSLFGTTNTEAFF. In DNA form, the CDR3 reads TGTGCCAGCAGTTTATTCGGGACAACAAACACTGAAGCTTTCTTT.